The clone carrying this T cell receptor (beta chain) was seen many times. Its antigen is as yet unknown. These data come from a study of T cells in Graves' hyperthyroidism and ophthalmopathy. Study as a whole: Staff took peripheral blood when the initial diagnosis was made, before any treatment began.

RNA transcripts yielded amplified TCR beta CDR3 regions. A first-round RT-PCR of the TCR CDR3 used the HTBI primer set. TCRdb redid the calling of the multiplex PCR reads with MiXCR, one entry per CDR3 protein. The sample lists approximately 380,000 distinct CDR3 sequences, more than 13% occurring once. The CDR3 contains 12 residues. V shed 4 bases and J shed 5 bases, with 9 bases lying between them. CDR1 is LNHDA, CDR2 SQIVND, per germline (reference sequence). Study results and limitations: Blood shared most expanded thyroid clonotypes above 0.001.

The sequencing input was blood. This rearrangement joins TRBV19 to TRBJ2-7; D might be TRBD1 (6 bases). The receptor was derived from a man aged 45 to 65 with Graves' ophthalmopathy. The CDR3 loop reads CASSTGVHEQYF. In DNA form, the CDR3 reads TGTGCCAGTAGTACAGGGGTCCACGAGCAGTACTTC.